The present T cell receptor (beta chain) was sequenced within a study of blood T cells in healthy people across ages. The study, taken as a whole, reports: Fewer expanded clones and more diversity marked long-lived versus aged donors.

Worth noting for this clonotype: Its target is not known.

Sample-barcoded 5' priming and a J-beta primer mix drove a second PCR of roughly 7 to 11 cycles. The template-switch adaptor, which had 12 random nucleotides, put a tag on each cDNA molecule. TCRdb passed the 5' RACE reads through MiXCR, listing each CDR3 protein once. The sample consists of about 680,000 distinct CDR3 sequences, about 52% of them appearing once. Donors ranged from about 6 to 95 years old and were healthy Caucasians in Russia. The germline V gene has CDR1 LGHNT and CDR2 FRNRAP. The CDR3 is 17 residues long. Trimming pared 4 bases from V and 3 bases from J, leaving 20 bases between. Sequenced material: blood. V gene TRBV12-5 combines with J gene TRBJ2-3, with D uncertain. The receptor was isolated from an older woman in good health. The CDR3 sequence is CASGSSPRVAATDTQYF. CDR3 coding DNA: TGTGCTAGTGGTTCCTCACCCCGGGTGGCAGCAACAGATACGCAGTATTTT.